Listed below are T cell receptor beta chains from one sample, sequenced in a study of blood T cell repertoires in COVID-19. Assay: immunoSEQ multiplex PCR; the TCRdb copy retains only in-frame clones and omits some. The sample has some 70,000 clones; 70% to 85% are singletons. The sequenced sample was peripheral blood. The receptors were sampled from a woman aged 45-65 years with acute or convalescent COVID-19. CDR3s leave out the opening cysteine and the closing phenylalanine or tryptophan.

V,J,length,CDR3
TRBV5-6,TRBJ2-5,11,ASSLGFQETQY
TRBV7-2,TRBJ2-3,11,ASSSSSTDTQY
TRBV19,TRBJ1-2,12,ASSIKGAPYGYT
TRBV5-5,TRBJ2-7,13,ASSLASLAGYEQY
TRBV18,TRBJ1-3,14,ASSERAGDSGNTIY
TRBV6-5,TRBJ1-5,11,ASSYGRYQPQH
TRBV11-2,TRBJ2-7,12,ASSLGQSPYEQY
TRBV6-5,TRBJ2-7,13,ASRSTSGGAHEQY
TRBV18,TRBJ2-7,12,ASSPPNPGAEQY
TRBV12-3/TRBV12-4,TRBJ2-1,11,ASQTDSYNEQF
TRBV18,TRBJ1-5,13,ASSPTGAGNQPQH